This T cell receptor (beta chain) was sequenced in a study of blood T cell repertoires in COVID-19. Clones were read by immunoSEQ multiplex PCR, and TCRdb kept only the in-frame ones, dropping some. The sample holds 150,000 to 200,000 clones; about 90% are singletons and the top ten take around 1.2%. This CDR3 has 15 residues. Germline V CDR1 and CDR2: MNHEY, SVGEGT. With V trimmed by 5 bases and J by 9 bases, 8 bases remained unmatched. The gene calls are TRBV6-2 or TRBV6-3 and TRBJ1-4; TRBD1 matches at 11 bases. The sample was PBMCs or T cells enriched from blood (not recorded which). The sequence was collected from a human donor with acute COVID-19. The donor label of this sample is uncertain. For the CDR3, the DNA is TGTGCCAGCAGTATCGGGACAGGGGGATGGAAAAAACTGTTTTTT. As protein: CASSIGTGGWKKLFF.